Presented here are 3 T cell receptor beta chains from one specimen sequenced in a study of T cells in localized non-small cell lung cancer. Method: immunoSEQ multiplex PCR; TCRdb's copy keeps in-frame clones and lacks some. This repertoire shows a few thousand clones, less than 40% found once; its top ten account for roughly 9.2%. Sequenced material: normal lung tissue next to the tumor, taken before any cancer treatment. All receptors come from an older female donor with stage I squamous cell lung carcinoma.

This chain connects TRBV28 to TRBJ1-1, with 7 positions matching TRBD1. The CDR3 sequence is 14 residues long. With 8 bases clipped from V and 0 bases from J, the junction kept 6 bases outside the gene matches. Per germline, CDR1 MDHEN and CDR2 SYDVKM. In nucleotides, the CDR3 is TGTGCCAGCGGCGGGACAGAATTGAACACTGAAGCTTTCTTT. It encodes CASGGTELNTEAFF.

The table lists this clone with a few counts. The rearrangement uses TRBV10-2 and TRBJ2-7; weak D call: TRBD1 (6 bases). The V and J ends lost 4 bases and 7 bases respectively, with 14 bases between them. This CDR3 has 13 amino acids. Germline V gene data show CDR1 as WSHSY and CDR2 as SAAADI. CDR3: CASSGGQGWEQYF. The CDR3 DNA reads TGCGCCAGCAGTGGCGGTCAGGGGTGGGAGCAGTACTTC.

This clone was counted only a few times. A read error may account for a junction end that differs from germline. The chain recombines TRBV6-8 with TRBJ2-1; 9 bases map to TRBD1. CDR1 is MNHGY, CDR2 SAAAGT, per germline. The CDR3 contains 14 residues. The DNA for the CDR3 is TGTGCCAGCAGTGACTCGACAGGGGGCAATGAGCAGTTCTTC. Translated: CASSDSTGGNEQFF.